The sample holds many counts of the clone carrying this TCR beta chain. Its antigen is not identified. Trimming pared 6 bases from V and 5 bases from J, leaving 22 bases between. The CDR3 is 15 residues long. The germline CDR1 and CDR2 sequences are DFQATT and SNEGSKA (reference sequence). This entry belongs to a study of response to subunit inactivated influenza vaccine. Findings and caveats of the study: Every seasonal influenza vaccination brings in few new T cells, the authors suggested.

MiXCR, applied by TCRdb to the RT-PCR reads, yields one record per CDR3 protein. The sample includes just under 550,000 distinct CDR3 sequences, under 25% of them seen just once. These data were likewise used in another study, on T cells expressing NK-cell markers. That publication notes: 5'RACE template switching with UMIs produced the TCR beta cDNA.

The material was CD4+ T cells sorted from PBMCs, obtained about 13 days after vaccination. The source is a man aged 50 to 60 who received an inactivated influenza vaccine. This rearrangement joins TRBV20-1 to TRBJ2-5; D is possibly TRBD2 (6 bases). The CDR3 DNA follows: TGCAGTGCACACAGTGGGGGGTCGGCGAAGGAGACCCAGTACTTC. Its translation is CSAHSGGSAKETQYF.